This T cell receptor (beta chain) was captured in a study of identical twins (dated by TCRdb to 2016 to 2017). About the study as a whole: To test whether fetal clonotypes persist, this study deep-sequenced TCR alpha and beta repertoires from monozygotic twins, from unrelated adults of various ages, and from cord blood. To rule out contamination, the twin experiments were replicated at different times with different library preparation protocols.

This clonotype came up many times. Its target antigen remains unknown. Qualities for individual bases were not recorded, and no much larger clone is one base off. Every donor was a healthy Caucasian. Miltenyi CD45RO+ enrichment and human naive T-cell isolation kits were used to isolate memory (CD45RO+) and naive T cells from PBMC. Library preparation was by 5' RACE. Sequencing took place on an Illumina HiSeq 2000. Template switching added a universal primer binding site, and the final cDNA carried a unique molecular identifier that allowed TCR cDNA molecules to be counted accurately. First-strand cDNA for TCR alpha and beta chains was synthesized from specific primers in the conserved constant-segment region. To control for contamination, each cDNA library was double barcoded with a SMART-Mk sample barcode plus Illumina barcodes. Two successive PCR steps introduced TruSeq adapter sequences along with Illumina sample barcodes. TCR alpha and beta cDNA libraries were sequenced on the Illumina HiSeq platform with custom primers. On the authors' methods: Raw reads were processed with MiGEC to extract unique molecular identifiers, and MiXCR was used to determine CDR3 positions. Recombination models were inferred per individual with the repgenHMM and IGoR tools using an EM algorithm. Shared clonotype analysis was performed with the tcR package in R, normalizing sharing by the product of cloneset sizes. To study raw recombination free of thymic and clonal selection effects, out-of-frame nonproductive sequences were analyzed. TCRdb reanalyzed the raw reads on its own, using fastp at Q25 for trimming and MiXCR for clone calling, and kept in-frame beta chains. Every entry covers one CDR3 protein and lists the most common genes and DNA from its rows. These V and J calls are TCRdb output, not the study's own analysis. The sample table shows about 160,000 distinct CDR3 sequences, and approximately 4% are seen once. More than 6.5% of the sample is taken by the ten largest.

Summary of the overall study and its limitations: Fewer insertions were carried by abundant cord blood beta clonotypes, a similar but weaker trend appeared in young adult naive repertoires, and no such trend appeared in memory repertoires. Conclusions relied on cross-sectional statistical analysis, since the same donors could not be followed over many years. Out-of-frame TCR alpha sequences shared between twins showed an excess of low generation-probability sequences compared with coincidental sharing between unrelated individuals. Zero-insertion analyses could be partly confounded by invariant T cells such as MAIT and iNKT, although diverse VJ usage argued against such confounding for most clonotypes. Excess twin sharing in beta out-of-frame sequences was weaker because fewer shared sequences lowered the signal-to-noise ratio. Out-of-frame TCR alpha sharing in monozygotic twins was systematically underestimated by recombination models, whereas sharing between unrelated individuals was in agreement with the recombination models.

This TCR was recovered from a man aged 18 to 35 in good health. Sequenced input: memory T cells sorted from blood. Reading the label with the study, this specimen's cell subset or site is: CD45RO+ enriched T cells.

The DNA reads as follows: TGCAGTGCTCAGGTCAAACATCCGGACCCAGATACGCAGTATTTT. It encodes CSAQVKHPDPDTQYF. This chain is built from TRBV20-1 and TRBJ2-3; there is no confident call for the D gene. The CDR3 measures 15 amino acids from cysteine to phenylalanine. Only the CDR3 region is kept as DNA, spanning 45 bases read in frame from base 1. Deletion took 5 bases off V and 4 bases off J, with a span of 19 bases between the germline ends. CDR1 and CDR2 are read off the germline V gene (reference sequence) as DFQATT and SNEGSKA.